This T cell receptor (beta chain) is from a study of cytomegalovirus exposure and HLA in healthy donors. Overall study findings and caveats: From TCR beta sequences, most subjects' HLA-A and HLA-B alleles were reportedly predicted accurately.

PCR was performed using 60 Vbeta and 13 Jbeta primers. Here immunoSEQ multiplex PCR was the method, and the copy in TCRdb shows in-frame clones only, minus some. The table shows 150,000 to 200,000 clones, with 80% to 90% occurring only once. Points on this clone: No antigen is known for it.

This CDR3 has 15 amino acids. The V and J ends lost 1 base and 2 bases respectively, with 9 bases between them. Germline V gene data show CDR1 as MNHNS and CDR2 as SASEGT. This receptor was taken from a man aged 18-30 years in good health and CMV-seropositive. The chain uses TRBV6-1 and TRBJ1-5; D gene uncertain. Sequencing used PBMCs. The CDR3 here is CASSEGPGGNQPQHF. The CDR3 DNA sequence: TGTGCCAGCAGTGAAGGTCCCGGGGGCAATCAGCCCCAGCATTTT.